This TCR beta chain stems from a study of T cells in Graves' hyperthyroidism and ophthalmopathy. This clonotype has ten or more counts. Together with thyroid ultrasound, orbital computed tomography, serum thyroxine and TRAb, clinical symptoms were used for diagnoses. Amplified TCR beta CDR3 regions came from RNA transcripts. A set of HTBI primers served as the primers for a first-round RT-PCR of the TCR CDR3. A single record per CDR3 protein comes from TCRdb applying MiXCR to the multiplex PCR reads. The sample gives hundreds of thousands of distinct CDR3 sequences, approximately 14% of which show up once; less than 15% is in the top ten. The V segment lost 1 base and the J segment 2 bases; nucleotides outside the gene matches: 3. Germline V gene data show CDR1 as SGHTA and CDR2 as FQGNSA. CDR3 length equals 16 residues.

Sequencing was carried out using blood. The source is a woman under 30 with Graves' hyperthyroidism. This chain connects TRBV7-2 to TRBJ2-7; TRBD2 matches at 12 bases. The CDR3 loop reads CASSLGTSGATYEQYF. DNA for the CDR3: TGTGCCAGCAGCTTAGGGACTAGCGGGGCTACCTACGAGCAGTACTTC.